This record concerns one T cell receptor beta chain sequence. This clonotype is termed medium-sized (0.01 to 0.1%). No cognate antigen has been identified for it. Per-base qualities were not stored, and no clone one base away is much larger. TCR beta rearrangements were amplified from genomic DNA isolated from peripheral blood, not from sorted cells or RNA. The record originates from a study of T cell repertoires in aging, cancer and after chemotherapy (dated by TCRdb to between 2019 and 2020). For context, the study as a whole: Donors were distributed across six age groups ranging from 30 or younger to 70 or older, with at least three individuals included per group. Alongside around 97 healthy donors serving as a reference group, the cohort included roughly 220 cancer patients, of whom roughly 90 had hematological cancers and fewer than 130 had solid cancers. The full dataset contained several million TCR reads. To examine immunoaging and T cell reconstitution after chemotherapy, the study profiled TCR beta repertoires in peripheral blood from healthy donors and cancer patients. Healthy donor control TCR repertoires were recorded over several months to years and showed clear clonal overlap across re-sampling. The paper's findings and limits, for the study overall: Compared with age-matched healthy donors, untreated patients with either hematological or solid cancers had significantly lower TCR diversity in the blood along with higher clonality. Declining TCR diversity with age in healthy donors was mainly explained by loss of richness; in cancer patients, loss of evenness also contributed. An increase in median generation probability over the chemotherapy interval was observed in both cancer cohorts, suggesting that the repertoire was reconstituted through rebound thymic output. According to the authors, the repertoire data do not permit conclusions about immunological memory after chemotherapy.

Multiplex touch-down PCR with a mixed TRB-A/B primer pool was used to amplify rearranged TRB sequences covering the V, D and J segments. Illumina adapters and sample indices were attached to the amplicons in two consecutive PCR reactions using Phusion HS II polymerase. Amplicons were gel-purified using the NucleoSpin Gel and PCR Clean-up kit and were subsequently checked with Qubit and an Agilent 2100 Bioanalyzer. Sequencing of libraries was carried out on an Illumina MiSeq in 600-cycle, single-indexed, paired-end runs. In the source study's methods: MiXCR versions 2.12 and 3.0.5 were used to process TRB sequences. A clone was defined as each unique CDR3 nucleotide sequence, and only productive sequences supported by at least two reads were kept. Repertoire metrics included Shannon diversity, evenness, clonality (one minus evenness), and alpha-parameterized diversity profiles from alpha 0 to 5. The IGoR algorithm was used to calculate generation probabilities for clones in the paired samples taken before and after chemotherapy. The public reads were reanalyzed by TCRdb: fastp trimming at Q25, MiXCR alignment, in-frame beta chains only. Entries that share a CDR3 protein sequence are merged under the most common genes and DNA. The V and J calls reflect TCRdb's pipeline rather than the authors' work. Counted in this sample were approximately 13,000 distinct CDR3 sequences; 26% of them appeared once. The leading ten clones occupy approximately 2.5% of the sample.

The junction carries 13 bases between V and J, which are trimmed by 6 bases and 5 bases respectively. CDR1 LNHDA and CDR2 SQIVND are derived from the germline V gene (reference sequence). The CDR3, from cysteine to phenylalanine, totals 13 residues. The read is trimmed to its CDR3 DNA, 39 bases read in frame from base 1. The chain is assembled from TRBV19 and TRBJ1-2; D gene: possibly TRBD1, on 5 matching bases. The receptor was isolated from a human donor in good health. Sequencing was done on a sample of blood. The CDR3 sequence is CASSLPGVYGYTF. DNA sequence: TGTGCCAGTAGCCTTCCGGGGGTTTATGGCTACACCTTC.